A selection of T cell receptor beta chains follows, all from one sample in a study of blood T cell repertoires in COVID-19. Data came from immunoSEQ multiplex PCR; TCRdb stores just in-frame clones and leaves some out. The table includes 300,000 to 450,000 clones, more than 75% detected once. Material for sequencing was peripheral blood. These receptors all come from a woman in her sixties or seventies with COVID-19, enrolled during active disease. Each CDR3 is given with its conserved first and last residue. Fields, in order: clone size, D gene, CDR3 length, J gene, V gene, CDR3 DNA, CDR3 protein. The D gene is left open where the match is weak. The size field is filled for only some rows; it gives once, few, many or a size class.

.,.,13,TRBJ2-1,TRBV11-3,TGTGCCAGCAGCCCCAGCTCCTACAATGAGCAGTTCTTC,CASSPSSYNEQFF
few,TRBD2,16,TRBJ2-3,TRBV10-3,TGTGCCATCAGTGAGTGGGGACTAGAGGGGAGAGATACGCAGTATTTT,CAISEWGLEGRDTQYF
.,.,12,TRBJ1-2,TRBV6-4,TGTGCCCGCATTCAAGGGGCGCGGGGCTACACCTTC,CARIQGARGYTF
.,.,19,TRBJ2-4,TRBV19,TGTGCCAGTAGGCCAACGTGGCTCCCGGCAGGGCAAGACAAAAACATTCAGTACTTC,CASRPTWLPAGQDKNIQYF
few,.,12,TRBJ1-2,TRBV27,TGTGCCAGCAGCCCTGGGGGGACTGGCTACACCTTC,CASSPGGTGYTF
.,TRBD1,12,TRBJ2-7,TRBV28,TGTGCCAGCACTCTCCCAGGGGGCGAGCAGTACTTC,CASTLPGGEQYF
.,.,15,TRBJ2-7,TRBV5-1,TGCGCCAGCAGCTTGGCCCCGACAGAGTCCTACGAGCAGTACTTC,CASSLAPTESYEQYF
.,.,15,TRBJ1-6,TRBV6-6,TGTGCCAGCAGTATCAGGGCCCTGAATAATTCACCCCTCCACTTT,CASSIRALNNSPLHF
.,.,16,TRBJ2-2,TRBV7-3,TGTGCCAGCAGCTTAGACAGAAGAAGCAACACCGGGGAGCTGTTTTTT,CASSLDRRSNTGELFF
.,TRBD2,14,TRBJ2-1,TRBV6-4,TGTGCCAGCAGTAGCGGGGGGGTTTTCAGTGAGCAGTTCTTC,CASSSGGVFSEQFF
.,.,17,TRBJ1-6,TRBV6-1,TGTGCCAGCAGTGTAGAACCCGGGGGACGGTATAATTCACCCCTCCACTTT,CASSVEPGGRYNSPLHF
few,.,16,TRBJ1-2,TRBV19,TGTGCCAGTAGTATCAACCCAGGGGCTGAGAGCTATGGCTACACCTTC,CASSINPGAESYGYTF
.,TRBD1,15,TRBJ2-7,TRBV10-3,TGTGCCATCAGTGAGGCCAGGACAGGGGTGGGCGAGCAGTACTTC,CAISEARTGVGEQYF
.,TRBD1,18,TRBJ2-3,TRBV7-9,TGTGCCAGCAGCCCCACAATGGACAGGGAGGACCCCCCAGATACGCAGTATTTT,CASSPTMDREDPPDTQYF
.,.,15,TRBJ2-3,TRBV18,TGTGCCAGCTCACCACGGCGCGGGGTGGGGGATACGCAGTATTTT,CASSPRRGVGDTQYF
.,TRBD1,15,TRBJ2-1,TRBV9,TGTGCCAGCAGCGAAAGAGGGGACAGCTACAATGAGCAGTTCTTC,CASSERGDSYNEQFF
.,.,12,TRBJ2-1,TRBV10-1,TGCGCCAGCCCAACAGGCTACAATGAGCAGTTCTTC,CASPTGYNEQFF
few,.,15,TRBJ1-4,TRBV7-9,TGTGCCAGCAGCTTAGTAGGGGCAACTAATGAAAAACTGTTTTTT,CASSLVGATNEKLFF
.,.,15,TRBJ1-5,TRBV2,TGTGCCAGCAGTGCACAGGAATATAGCAATCAGCCCCAGCATTTT,CASSAQEYSNQPQHF
.,TRBD1,16,TRBJ1-1,TRBV5-1,TGCGCCAGCAGCAGGGGACAGGCGGGGGTTAACACTGAAGCTTTCTTT,CASSRGQAGVNTEAFF
few,.,14,TRBJ1-2,TRBV5-8,TGTGCCAGCAGCTTGGTGTGGGAGGGCTATGGCTACACCTTC,CASSLVWEGYGYTF
.,TRBD2,17,TRBJ2-1,TRBV6-4,TGTGCCAGCAGTGACTCGGCGCTAGCGGGGGGGCACAATGAGCAGTTCTTC,CASSDSALAGGHNEQFF
.,.,14,TRBJ2-4,TRBV6-5,TGTGCCAGCGACAGTACAGGGTCCAAAAACATTCAGTACTTC,CASDSTGSKNIQYF
.,TRBD2,16,TRBJ2-7,TRBV7-2,TGTGCCAGCAGCTTGGCGTCTAGCGGGGGTTTCTACGAGCAGTACTTC,CASSLASSGGFYEQYF
once,TRBD1,11,TRBJ1-6,TRBV30,TGTGCCTGGAGTGTCAGGGGGCCCCTCCACTTT,CAWSVRGPLHF
.,TRBD2,16,TRBJ2-3,TRBV3-1/TRBV3-2,TGTGCCAGCAGCCCACCGCGGGGGGGTATAACAGATACGCAGTATTTT,CASSPPRGGITDTQYF
.,TRBD1,15,TRBJ1-6,TRBV7-9,TGTGCCAGCAGCTTCGGGACAGGGGTGAATTCACCCCTCCACTTT,CASSFGTGVNSPLHF
.,TRBD1,12,TRBJ2-7,TRBV5-1,TGCGCCAGCAGCCGACAGGGTGACGAGCAGTACTTC,CASSRQGDEQYF
.,TRBD2,16,TRBJ2-3,TRBV3-1/TRBV3-2,TGTGCCAGCAGCCCCCGACTAGCCTTCGGCACAGATACGCAGTATTTT,CASSPRLAFGTDTQYF
.,.,15,TRBJ2-5,TRBV5-4,TGTGCCAGCAGCCGGGCGCCGGGGTCACAAGAGACCCAGTACTTC,CASSRAPGSQETQYF
.,.,16,TRBJ2-5,TRBV25-1,TGTGCCAGCAGTGAATCGACGCGCGGGTTCCAAGAGACCCAGTACTTC,CASSESTRGFQETQYF
.,TRBD1,12,TRBJ2-7,TRBV6-6,TGTGCCAGCAGAAAACAGGGGGGCGAGCAGTACTTC,CASRKQGGEQYF
many,TRBD1,15,TRBJ1-1,TRBV7-8,TGTGCCAGCAGGCTACCCGGACAGGGAGGTACTGAAGCTTTCTTT,CASRLPGQGGTEAFF
.,TRBD1,16,TRBJ1-1,TRBV19,TGTGCCAGTAGTAGGAGGGGGCTTTCCGACCGAACTGAAGCTTTCTTT,CASSRRGLSDRTEAFF
.,TRBD2,16,TRBJ2-3,TRBV2,TGTGCCAGCAGTACGCGGGGGGCCAGCCTCACAGATACGCAGTATTTT,CASSTRGASLTDTQYF
.,.,16,TRBJ2-1,TRBV10-1,TGCGCCAGCAGCCCTCGGGTTGGTGGGGGCAACAATGAGCAGTTCTTC,CASSPRVGGGNNEQFF
.,TRBD1,14,TRBJ1-2,TRBV19,TGTGCCACCATACAACAGGGGGCATCAGGGGGCTACACCTTC,CATIQQGASGGYTF
.,TRBD1,15,TRBJ2-3,TRBV14,TGTGCCAGCAGCCAAGGACAGGGTGTCTCCAGTACGCAGTATTTT,CASSQGQGVSSTQYF
once,TRBD1,16,TRBJ2-3,TRBV10-1,TGCGCCAGCAGTGAACGACAGGGTTTCTTTTTAGATACGCAGTATTTT,CASSERQGFFLDTQYF
.,TRBD1,15,TRBJ1-1,TRBV4-2,TGTGCCAGCAGCCAGGAGACAGGGGGCCGCACTGAAGCTTTCTTT,CASSQETGGRTEAFF
.,.,15,TRBJ2-3,TRBV7-3,TGTGCCAGCAGCTTATTGAATAGCGGTACAGATACGCAGTATTTT,CASSLLNSGTDTQYF
.,.,13,TRBJ2-2,TRBV5-1,TGCGCCAGCAGCGTCGGGAGCACCGGGGAGCTGTTTTTT,CASSVGSTGELFF
.,TRBD1,12,TRBJ1-4,TRBV28,TGTGCCATCGGGACAGGATATGAAAAACTGTTTTTT,CAIGTGYEKLFF
.,.,14,TRBJ2-7,TRBV24-1,TGTGCCACCAGTGATTTCGAGGGGGACGGGGAGCAGTACTTC,CATSDFEGDGEQYF
once,.,16,TRBJ2-1,TRBV5-1,TGCGCCAGCAGCTTGGCAGTAAGTGCGCAGGTGACTGAGCAGTTCTTC,CASSLAVSAQVTEQFF
once,.,17,TRBJ2-6,TRBV7-3,TGTGCCAGCAGCCCCCGGAGGCTAGATTCTGGGGCCAACGTCCTGACTTTC,CASSPRRLDSGANVLTF
.,TRBD1,14,TRBJ1-2,TRBV6-1,TGTGCCAGCAGTGATGGGGACAGAAACTATGGCTACACCTTC,CASSDGDRNYGYTF
.,.,12,TRBJ1-2,TRBV7-9,TGTGCCAGCAGCTTGGAGGTTAGGGGCTACACCTTC,CASSLEVRGYTF
.,.,12,TRBJ2-7,TRBV9,TGTGCCAGCGGAGGCTGGGCCAACGAGCAGTACTTC,CASGGWANEQYF
.,TRBD2,15,TRBJ2-3,TRBV30,TGTGCCTGGAGGCGGGGGGGGCTTAGCACAGATACGCAGTATTTT,CAWRRGGLSTDTQYF
.,TRBD1,15,TRBJ1-2,TRBV11-2,TGTGCCAGCAGCTACGGGACAGGTGGAGACTATGGCTACACCTTC,CASSYGTGGDYGYTF
.,.,14,TRBJ1-1,TRBV5-6,TGTGCCAGCAGCCACACAGGTATGAACACTGAAGCTTTCTTT,CASSHTGMNTEAFF